Listed below are T cell receptor beta chains from one sample, sequenced in a study of memory CD4+ T cells and cytomegalovirus serostatus. Clones were read by immunoSEQ multiplex PCR, and TCRdb kept only the in-frame ones, dropping some. The sample yields 55,000 to 80,000 clones, about 78% seen once. Material for sequencing was memory CD4+ T cells from blood. These receptors were obtained from an adult in good health and CMV-seropositive. Both conserved end residues are part of each CDR3. The order of the fields is CDR3 DNA, CDR3 protein, clone size, V gene, J gene, D gene. A D gene is named only where the DNA matches it firmly. Clone size, where shown, is once, few, many, or a class for clones that have expanded.

cdr3_nt: TGCGCCAGCAGCTCACATACTAGCGGGGGGAACTACTACGAGCAGTACTTC
cdr3_aa: CASSSHTSGGNYYEQYF
clone_size: .
v_call: TRBV5-1
j_call: TRBJ2-7
d_call: TRBD2

cdr3_nt: TGTGCCAGCAGCATCGGGACAGGGGGCGGGCAGCCCCAGCATTTT
cdr3_aa: CASSIGTGGGQPQHF
clone_size: .
v_call: TRBV7-2
j_call: TRBJ1-5
d_call: TRBD1

cdr3_nt: TGCGCCAGCAGCTGGGACGGATTCTCCTACAATGAGCAGTTCTTC
cdr3_aa: CASSWDGFSYNEQFF
clone_size: many
v_call: TRBV4-1
j_call: TRBJ2-1
d_call: .

cdr3_nt: TGCGCCAGCAGCTTATCGCAGAGGGCCCCCCATGAGCAGTTCTTC
cdr3_aa: CASSLSQRAPHEQFF
clone_size: once
v_call: TRBV5-1
j_call: TRBJ2-1
d_call: .

cdr3_nt: TGTGCCTGGACTGGAGGGGACGCGACCGGCGAGCAGTACTTC
cdr3_aa: CAWTGGDATGEQYF
clone_size: .
v_call: TRBV30
j_call: TRBJ2-7
d_call: .

cdr3_nt: TGTGCCAGCAGCCCTACCACGGGGGGGACAGATACGCAGTATTTT
cdr3_aa: CASSPTTGGTDTQYF
clone_size: .
v_call: TRBV7-2
j_call: TRBJ2-3
d_call: TRBD2

cdr3_nt: TGTGCCAGCAGTACCGGGACAGGGACTAGCGAGCAGTACTTC
cdr3_aa: CASSTGTGTSEQYF
clone_size: few
v_call: TRBV6-5
j_call: TRBJ2-7
d_call: .

cdr3_nt: TGTGCCAGCAGCGTTACTCAGGGGACCTATGGCTACACCTTC
cdr3_aa: CASSVTQGTYGYTF
clone_size: .
v_call: TRBV7-9
j_call: TRBJ1-2
d_call: .

cdr3_nt: TGCGCCAGCAGCTTGGTTAGCGGCTTCACAGATACGCAGTATTTT
cdr3_aa: CASSLVSGFTDTQYF
clone_size: .
v_call: TRBV5-1
j_call: TRBJ2-3
d_call: .

cdr3_nt: TGTGCCGCGTTCAAATGGGGCGACCGTAGCAATCAGCCCCAGCATTTT
cdr3_aa: CAAFKWGDRSNQPQHF
clone_size: .
v_call: TRBV7-8
j_call: TRBJ1-5
d_call: .

cdr3_nt: TGCGCCAGCAGCTCTGGACAGCCTTATGGCTACACCTTC
cdr3_aa: CASSSGQPYGYTF
clone_size: .
v_call: TRBV5-1
j_call: TRBJ1-2
d_call: .

cdr3_nt: TGCGCCAGCAGCTTGACCGGGGTGAATTCACCCCTCCACTTT
cdr3_aa: CASSLTGVNSPLHF
clone_size: few
v_call: TRBV5-1
j_call: TRBJ1-6
d_call: .

cdr3_nt: TGTGCCAGCAGGACTCGACCAAGGGGGACAGGGTATCAGCCCCAGCATTTT
cdr3_aa: CASRTRPRGTGYQPQHF
clone_size: .
v_call: TRBV28
j_call: TRBJ1-5
d_call: TRBD1

cdr3_nt: TGTGCCAGCAGCTGGGGACTAGCGGGGGAGACCCAGTACTTC
cdr3_aa: CASSWGLAGETQYF
clone_size: .
v_call: TRBV7-3
j_call: TRBJ2-5
d_call: TRBD2

cdr3_nt: TGTGCCAGCGGACGGTACCAAGAGACCCAGTACTTC
cdr3_aa: CASGRYQETQYF
clone_size: .
v_call: TRBV2
j_call: TRBJ2-5
d_call: .

cdr3_nt: TGTGCCAGCAGCCCGGGACTAGCGGACGGGTACGAGCAGTACTTC
cdr3_aa: CASSPGLADGYEQYF
clone_size: .
v_call: TRBV5-4
j_call: TRBJ2-7
d_call: TRBD2

cdr3_nt: TGTGCCAGCAGCTTGGGGACTAGGGCGACCGGGGAGCTGTTTTTT
cdr3_aa: CASSLGTRATGELFF
clone_size: .
v_call: TRBV7-8
j_call: TRBJ2-2
d_call: TRBD2

cdr3_nt: TGTGCCAGCAGTGAAACGCCCGGGGATCAGCCCCAGCATTTT
cdr3_aa: CASSETPGDQPQHF
clone_size: .
v_call: TRBV6-1
j_call: TRBJ1-5
d_call: .

cdr3_nt: TGTGCCTGGAGTGGGCGAATCGAGGCTAGACTGTTTTTT
cdr3_aa: CAWSGRIEARLFF
clone_size: few
v_call: TRBV30
j_call: TRBJ1-4
d_call: .

cdr3_nt: TGTGCCATCAGTGATCAGACTAGCGGGAGAGCCAATGAGCAGTTCTTC
cdr3_aa: CAISDQTSGRANEQFF
clone_size: .
v_call: TRBV10-3
j_call: TRBJ2-1
d_call: TRBD2

cdr3_nt: TGTGCCAGTGGCAACCGTCGGGACAGGGGACATGGCTACACCTTC
cdr3_aa: CASGNRRDRGHGYTF
clone_size: .
v_call: TRBV19
j_call: TRBJ1-2
d_call: TRBD1

cdr3_nt: TGTGCCAGCAGCCAAACTAGCGACCGCTCCTACGAGCAGTACTTC
cdr3_aa: CASSQTSDRSYEQYF
clone_size: .
v_call: TRBV7-2
j_call: TRBJ2-7
d_call: TRBD2

cdr3_nt: TGTGCCAGCAGTTATGGGCGGGGGGCGCGCACAGATACGCAGTATTTT
cdr3_aa: CASSYGRGARTDTQYF
clone_size: .
v_call: TRBV6-5
j_call: TRBJ2-3
d_call: TRBD2

cdr3_nt: TGTGCCAGCAGCTTAAGGACTTCCTACGAGCAGTACTTC
cdr3_aa: CASSLRTSYEQYF
clone_size: .
v_call: TRBV11-2
j_call: TRBJ2-7
d_call: .